These T cell receptor beta chains were read from a single sample in a study of blood T cell repertoires in COVID-19. Libraries were prepared by immunoSEQ multiplex PCR; TCRdb keeps only in-frame clonotypes and omits some of them. The data hold some 140,000 clones, with under 85% observed a single time. Sequencing was carried out using PBMCs or T cells enriched from blood (not recorded which). These receptors were collected from a man between 25 and 39 years old who had recovered from COVID-19. CDR3s include the opening cysteine and the closing phenylalanine or tryptophan. D genes are given only for firm matches. Expanded clones are given a class, and other clones once, few, many or no size at all.

TRBJ2-5	.	few	TRBV30	TGTGCCTGGAGCCTGTCGGAGACCCAGTACTTC	CAWSLSETQYF
TRBJ1-1	TRBD1	.	TRBV2	TGTGCCAGCAGCCAGGGGGAGAACACTGAAGCTTTCTTT	CASSQGENTEAFF
TRBJ1-1	.	.	TRBV10-1	TGCGCCAGCAGTGGGACAGCGAACACTGAAGCTTTCTTT	CASSGTANTEAFF
TRBJ1-1	.	.	TRBV3-1/TRBV3-2	TGTGCCAGCAGCCAAGATCGCGAGGCTTACACTGAAGCTTTCTTT	CASSQDREAYTEAFF
TRBJ1-1	TRBD1	.	TRBV10-1	TGCGCCAGCAGTGAAGACAGGGCCAAGAACACTGAAGCTTTCTTT	CASSEDRAKNTEAFF
TRBJ1-5	.	.	TRBV28	TGTGCCAGCAGACCAAACACAGGTCCGTATAGCAATCAGCCCCAGCATTTT	CASRPNTGPYSNQPQHF
TRBJ2-1	TRBD2	.	TRBV10-2	TGCGCCAGTCGGACTAGCGGGAGATTCGATGAGCAGTTCTTC	CASRTSGRFDEQFF
TRBJ1-1	.	.	TRBV7-8	TGTGCCAGCACCCGGACACAGGGTAGAGCTGAAGCTTTCTTT	CASTRTQGRAEAFF
TRBJ1-5	.	.	TRBV6-5	TGTGCCAGCAGAGGATCACAGGCCCAATCGCCCCAGCATTTT	CASRGSQAQSPQHF
TRBJ2-4	TRBD2	.	TRBV2	TGTGCCAGCAGTATCGGGACTAGCGGGACGGGAAACATTCAGTACTTC	CASSIGTSGTGNIQYF
TRBJ1-5	.	.	TRBV5-6	TGTGCCAGCAGTTCAGGGCGCAATCAGCCCCAGCATTTT	CASSSGRNQPQHF
TRBJ2-1	.	.	TRBV5-1	TGCGCCAGCAGCTTGATCCAGGGGGGCTACAATGAGCAGTTCTTC	CASSLIQGGYNEQFF
TRBJ1-2	TRBD1	.	TRBV5-1	TGCGCCAGCAGCAGAGGGACAGTCGGTCCTAACTATGGCTACACCTTC	CASSRGTVGPNYGYTF
TRBJ1-1	.	once	TRBV7-8	TGTGCCAGCAGCTTAGTATCTGGGACAGAAGCTTTCTTT	CASSLVSGTEAFF